Presented here are 30 T cell receptor beta chains from one specimen sequenced in a study of blood T cell repertoires in COVID-19. Measured with immunoSEQ multiplex PCR; TCRdb has only the in-frame clones, and not every one. The sample carries fewer than 300,000 clones, 82% recorded once. The sequencing sample was made of peripheral blood. These receptors originate from a woman aged 18-29 years with acute or convalescent COVID-19.

This chain joins TRBV28 and TRBJ2-7; TRBD2 matches at 13 bases. V was pared by 3 bases and J by 4 bases, with 3 bases of the junction left unmatched. The CDR3 has 15 amino acids. In germline, CDR1 is MDHEN, CDR2 SYDVKM. The CDR3 sequence: CASSFGLAGVYEQYF. The CDR3 coding sequence is TGTGCCAGCAGTTTCGGACTAGCGGGAGTTTACGAGCAGTACTTC.

The rearrangement uses TRBV27 and TRBJ1-5; 9 bases agree with TRBD1. The ends lost 0 bases at V and 0 bases at J; junction bases unmatched: 9. The CDR3 length is 19 residues. CDR1 is MNHEY and CDR2 is SMNVEV in the germline V gene (reference sequence). The CDR3 sequence is CASSLSAGTGPYSNQPQHF. DNA of the CDR3: TGTGCCAGCAGTTTATCGGCCGGGACAGGGCCGTATAGCAATCAGCCCCAGCATTTT.

The genes are TRBV6-5 and TRBJ1-1; D is unclear. V shed 6 bases and J shed 0 bases, with 11 bases lying between them. Germline CDR1 and CDR2: MNHEY and SVGAGI. CDR3 length equals 14 residues. Written as DNA, the CDR3 is TGTGCCAGCAGGAAGACTACGATGAACACTGAAGCTTTCTTT. Encoded protein: CASRKTTMNTEAFF.

V gene TRBV14 combines with J gene TRBJ2-7, with TRBD1 as a possible D gene (8 bases). Trimming removed 5 bases from V and 5 bases from J, with 19 bases in between. From germline, CDR1 is SGHDN and CDR2 FVKESK. CDR3 length: 15 residues. The CDR3 nucleotides are TGTGCCAGCAGCATAAGCGGGACAGGTCCCAACGAGCAGTACTTC. Protein sequence: CASSISGTGPNEQYF.

The chain links TRBV7-3 to TRBJ2-1; 7 nucleotides agree with TRBD2. CDR1 SGHTA and CDR2 FQGTGA come from the germline V gene. There are 15 residues in the CDR3. The trim removed 4 bases at V and 6 bases at J, leaving 9 bases unmatched. The CDR3 reads CASSSLAGVGNEQFF. In DNA form, the CDR3 reads TGTGCCAGCAGCTCGCTCGCGGGAGTAGGCAATGAGCAGTTCTTC.

The chain carries TRBV29-1 and TRBJ2-1; possible D gene TRBD2, 5 bases. CDR3 length equals 14 residues. The germline V gene encodes CDR1 SQVTM and CDR2 ANQGSEA. Trimming left V 5 bases short and J 4 bases short, with 15 bases between. For the CDR3, the DNA is TGCAGCGTTACCAGGTGGGAGTCTTACAATGAGCAGTTCTTC. Translation: CSVTRWESYNEQFF.

This chain connects TRBV18 to TRBJ1-1, with D tentatively TRBD1 (5 bases). V was clipped by 1 base and J by 3 bases, with 12 bases between them. This CDR3 comprises 15 residues. The germline V gene has CDR1 KGHSH and CDR2 LQKENI. The CDR3 nucleotides read TGTGCCAGCTCACCACTCAGGGTTAGGGACACTGAAGCTTTCTTT. Protein: CASSPLRVRDTEAFF.

This chain joins TRBV19 and TRBJ1-5; D not certain. Germline lookup yields CDR1 LNHDA and CDR2 SQIVND (reference sequence). V lost 1 base and J 1 base, leaving 5 bases between the germline ends. This CDR3 contains 14 residues. DNA of the CDR3: TGTGCCAGTAGTATAGGAGGGAGCAATCAGCCCCAGCATTTT. Amino acids: CASSIGGSNQPQHF.

The chain uses TRBV4-3 and TRBJ2-1; D is ambiguous. The germline V gene has CDR1 LGHNA and CDR2 YSLEER. V lost 0 bases to trimming and J lost 4 bases, with 4 bases between them. This CDR3 is built from 13 residues. CDR3 coding DNA: TGCGCCAGCAGCCAAGACGGGTACAATGAGCAGTTCTTC. This codes for CASSQDGYNEQFF.

This rearrangement joins TRBV7-9 to TRBJ1-3, with D maybe TRBD1 (5 bases). CDR1 and CDR2 from the germline V gene are SEHNR and FQNEAQ (reference sequence). The CDR3 sequence is 17 residues long. V was pared by 2 bases and J by 3 bases, with 17 bases between. The CDR3 reads CASSLTAREVVGNTIYF. CDR3 DNA: TGTGCCAGCAGCTTAACGGCCAGGGAGGTGGTTGGAAACACCATATATTTT.

V usage is TRBV30 and J usage is TRBJ2-7, with TRBD2 matching 16 bases. Germline V gives CDR1 GTSNPN, CDR2 SVGIG (reference sequence). This CDR3 comprises 15 residues. With V trimmed by 3 bases and J by 2 bases, 1 base remained unmatched. The CDR3 spells CAWSGTSGRAYEQYF. Written as DNA, the CDR3 is TGTGCCTGGAGCGGGACTAGCGGGAGGGCCTACGAGCAGTACTTC.

This clone was counted a few times. The V gene is TRBV24-1, the J gene TRBJ1-3, with TRBD1 matching 7 bases. Germline assignment: CDR1 KGHDR and CDR2 SFDVKD. This CDR3 has 15 amino acids. The junction had 4 bases not matched to a gene; V was cut back by 3 bases and J by 3 bases. CDR3 loop: CATSDDREDGNTIYF. CDR3 DNA sequence: TGTGCCACCAGTGATGACAGGGAGGATGGAAACACCATATATTTT.

The chain joins TRBV4-3 to TRBJ2-6; possible D gene TRBD2, 6 bases. The CDR3 is 16 amino acids. CDR1 is LGHNA and CDR2 is YSLEER in the germline V gene. Trimming removed 1 base at V and 3 bases at J, with 10 bases between. The DNA of the CDR3 is TGCGCCAGCAGCCAAGGTGGAGGGTTTGGGGCCAACGTCCTGACTTTC. This translates into CASSQGGGFGANVLTF.

This chain joins TRBV19 and TRBJ2-1; D may be TRBD2 (6 bases). The germline gives CDR1 LNHDA, CDR2 SQIVND (reference sequence). The CDR3 covers 17 residues. V shed 1 base and J shed 3 bases, with 16 bases lying between them. The CDR3 DNA is TGTGCCAGTAGTATAGTACAACGGGGAGGCTACTACAATGAGCAGTTCTTC. Protein sequence: CASSIVQRGGYYNEQFF.

CDR3 residues: CASSLGQAALNEQFF. CDR3 coding DNA: TGCGCCAGCAGCTTGGGACAGGCAGCCCTCAATGAGCAGTTCTTC. The chain is built from TRBV5-1 and TRBJ2-1; D may be TRBD1 (6 bases). The ends were cut back, 0 bases at V and 6 bases at J, with 13 bases in the middle. CDR3 size: 15 residues. The germline CDR1 and CDR2 sequences are SGHRS and YFSETQ.

This clone was recorded once. V and J are TRBV7-9 and TRBJ2-1; no clear D gene. V gave up 5 bases and J gave up 5 bases, with 19 bases separating them. Germline lookup yields CDR1 SEHNR and CDR2 FQNEAQ (reference sequence). The CDR3 has 16 amino acids. CDR3 sequence (DNA): TGTGCCAGCAGCCCGCCCGGCGGCGTCCCTGACAATGAGCAGTTCTTC. Amino acid sequence: CASSPPGGVPDNEQFF.

The rearrangement links TRBV21-1 to TRBJ2-1; the table's D call, TRBD1, has no DNA check behind it. TRBV21-1 is given as a pseudogene. This CDR3 contains 16 residues. CDR3 nucleotide sequence: TGTGCCAGCAGCAAAGCATTCGGACAGAGATACAATGAGCAGTTCTTC. Its protein is CASSKAFGQRYNEQFF.

The rearrangement joins TRBV3-1 (or the pseudogene TRBV3-2) to TRBJ1-1; D call uncertain. V lost 4 bases, J lost 2 bases, and 14 bases lay in between. Germline V lookup: CDR1 LGHDT, CDR2 YNNKEL (reference sequence). This CDR3 has 15 amino acids. CDR3 DNA sequence: TGTGCCAGCAGCCCCTGGGGAGACACCAACACTGAAGCTTTCTTT. It translates to CASSPWGDTNTEAFF.

The chain combines TRBV16 with TRBJ1-6, with 8 bases matching TRBD1. J gave up 8 bases and V 1 base, and 4 bases lay outside the gene matches. This CDR3 contains 15 residues. Germline V gives CDR1 KGHSY, CDR2 FQNENV. Written as DNA, the CDR3 is TGTGCCAGCAGCCAATTCGGGACAGGATATTCACCCCTCCACTTT. The encoded protein is CASSQFGTGYSPLHF.

The chain recombines TRBV29-1 with TRBJ1-2; D is unresolved. This CDR3 contains 12 residues. V dropped 2 bases and J dropped 8 bases, with 12 bases sitting between them. Germline CDR1 SQVTM, CDR2 ANQGSEA. The chain's CDR3 is CSVESGGGGYTF. The CDR3 nucleotides read TGCAGCGTTGAATCGGGTGGCGGGGGCTACACCTTC.

The gene calls are TRBV12-5 and TRBJ2-7, with TRBD2 matching 9 bases. Trimming cost V 0 bases and J 2 bases; bases outside gene matches: 11. The CDR3 is 18 amino acids. Germline V gene lookup returns CDR1 LGHNT and CDR2 FRNRAP. The CDR3 loop reads CASGLVLPVLAGPYEQYF. CDR3 in DNA: TGTGCTAGTGGTTTGGTACTACCCGTGCTAGCGGGACCCTACGAGCAGTACTTC.

This clone was counted only a few times. The chain joins TRBV5-1 to TRBJ1-2; the match to TRBD1 covers 11 bases. The ends lost 4 bases at V and 4 bases at J; junction bases unmatched: 3. The CDR3 is made up of 14 amino acids. Germline lookup yields CDR1 SGHRS and CDR2 YFSETQ. CDR3 amino acids: CASSGGTGGYGYTF. As DNA, the CDR3 is TGCGCCAGCAGCGGAGGGACAGGGGGCTATGGCTACACCTTC. Drawing the rest from reference TRBV5-1 and TRBJ1-2, the complete variable domain is KAGVTQTPRYLIKTRGQQVTLSCSPISGHRSVSWYQQTPGQGLQFLFEYFSETQRNKGNFPGRFSGRQFSNSRSEMNVSTLELGDSALYLCASSGGTGGYGYTFGSGTRLTVV.

This clone occurred a few times. The V call is TRBV5-4, the J call TRBJ2-7; 12 bases agree with TRBD2. The junction had 13 bases not matched to a gene; V was cut back by 3 bases and J by 3 bases. Germline V CDR1 and CDR2: SGHNT, YYREEE (reference sequence). This CDR3 has 18 amino acids. The CDR3 here is CASSWRTSGIMARYEQYF. CDR3 sequence (DNA): TGTGCCAGCAGCTGGAGGACTAGCGGGATTATGGCCCGCTACGAGCAGTACTTC.

This clone was counted a single time. The chain employs TRBV10-2 and TRBJ2-1; TRBD2 agrees at 12 bases. The V gene's germline CDR1 is WSHSY and CDR2 SAAADI. This CDR3 region has 18 residues. V dropped 8 bases and J dropped 0; count of bases not matched to a gene: 11. CDR3 loop: CASFLAGGTISSYNEQFF. CDR3 coding DNA: TGCGCCAGCTTTCTAGCGGGAGGGACCATTTCCTCCTACAATGAGCAGTTCTTC.

This chain joins TRBV9 and TRBJ2-1; weak D call: TRBD1 (6 bases). Trimming left V 3 bases short and J 5 bases short, with 15 bases between. The germline CDR1 and CDR2 sequences are SGDLS and YYNGEE. The CDR3 has 15 residues. Written as DNA, the CDR3 is TGTGCCAGCAGCGGAGAGAGGACAGCCAACAATGAGCAGTTCTTC. Protein sequence: CASSGERTANNEQFF.

This rearrangement joins TRBV4-3 to TRBJ2-7; D is perhaps TRBD2 (6 bases). This CDR3 comprises 16 residues. Per the germline V gene, CDR1 is LGHNA and CDR2 is YSLEER. Trimming stripped 3 bases from V and 0 bases from J, with 15 bases between. The CDR3 nucleotides are TGCGCCAGCAGCCAGTTGGAGGGTATGAGCTCCTACGAGCAGTACTTC. Protein: CASSQLEGMSSYEQYF.

The V and J genes are TRBV5-1 and TRBJ2-2; a weak D match, TRBD2 (7 bases). Germline assignment: CDR1 SGHRS and CDR2 YFSETQ. This CDR3 is built from 16 residues. V was pared by 4 bases and J by 0 bases, with 13 bases between. This CDR3 reads CASSLLGGANTGELFF. CDR3 in DNA: TGCGCCAGCAGCCTCCTAGGGGGGGCGAACACCGGGGAGCTGTTTTTT.

The gene calls are TRBV7-2 and TRBJ1-2; 10 bases match TRBD1. This CDR3 is built from 15 residues. Losses at the gene ends were 1 base for V and 11 bases for J; bases not matched to a gene: 10. Germline V gives CDR1 SGHTA, CDR2 FQGNSA. The CDR3 reads CASSLGDRGHGGYTF. In nucleotides, the CDR3 is TGTGCCAGCAGCTTAGGGGACAGGGGCCATGGCGGTTACACCTTC.

The rearrangement joins TRBV19 to TRBJ2-3, with TRBD2 as a possible D gene (5 bases). Trimming removed 5 bases from V and 6 bases from J, with 6 bases in between. Germline V gene data show CDR1 as LNHDA and CDR2 as SQIVND (reference sequence). The CDR3 is made up of 11 amino acids. The chain's CDR3 is CASSSGDTQYF. The DNA of the CDR3 is TGTGCCAGTAGTTCGGGGGATACGCAGTATTTT.

A remark on this clone: The sample holds other DNA sequences that translate to the same CDR3. CDR3 in DNA: TGCGCCAGCAGTGCAGGGGGCACTGAAGCTTTCTTT. Translating gives CASSAGGTEAFF. The chain recombines TRBV10-1 with TRBJ1-1; 7 bases match TRBD1. Germline V gives CDR1 WNHNN, CDR2 SYGVQD (reference sequence). This CDR3 is 12 amino acids long. With V trimmed by 4 bases and J by 4 bases, 0 bases remained unmatched.